Each of the 18 T cell receptor beta chains below was sequenced from the same sample in a study of technical replicates of blood from a few donors. Generated by immunoSEQ multiplex PCR, the TCRdb table keeps only in-frame clones and is missing some. The table lists approximately 94,000 clones, 96% of them singletons, with approximately 0.35% in the top ten. The sample consisted of T cells isolated from PBMCs. All receptors derive from a human donor in good health.

The genes are TRBV5-6 and TRBJ2-2; 9 positions match TRBD2. CDR3 length: 18 amino acids. V gave up 0 bases and J gave up 1 base; unmatched junction bases: 7. Germline lookup yields CDR1 SGHDT and CDR2 YYEEEE. Here the CDR3 reads CASSLGARAGGNTGELFF. CDR3 DNA: TGTGCCAGCAGCTTGGGAGCGAGAGCGGGAGGGAACACCGGGGAGCTGTTTTTT.

V usage is TRBV7-9 and J usage is TRBJ1-4; D unresolved. There are 14 residues in the CDR3. The ends were cut back, 1 base at V and 4 bases at J, with 7 bases in the middle. Germline assignment: CDR1 SEHNR and CDR2 FQNEAQ (reference sequence). CDR3 sequence reads: CASSLGRVNEKLFF. CDR3 nucleotide sequence: TGTGCCAGCAGCTTAGGGAGAGTTAATGAAAAACTGTTTTTT.

This clone occurred once. Here the CDR3 DNA reads TGTGCCAGCGCCAAGCAGGAATATGGCTACACCTTC. Encoded protein: CASAKQEYGYTF. The chain uses TRBV11-2 and TRBJ1-2; D gene unclear. The CDR3 contains 12 residues. CDR1 and CDR2 from the germline V gene are SGHAT and FQNNGV. V dropped 8 bases and J dropped 5 bases, with 12 bases sitting between them.

V gene TRBV10-3 combines with J gene TRBJ2-6; D might be TRBD2 (6 bases). This CDR3 is 16 amino acids long. From germline, CDR1 is ENHRY and CDR2 SYGVKD. The V end lost 8 bases, the J end lost 0 bases, and 14 bases lay between the germline ends. CDR3 DNA sequence: TGTGCCATCCCGGGACTGGCTAGCTCTGGGGCCAACGTCCTGACTTTC. This sequence encodes CAIPGLASSGANVLTF.

The chain couples TRBV30 to TRBJ2-7; perhaps TRBD2 as D (5 bases). CDR3 length: 14 residues. The germline V and J ends were trimmed by 5 bases and 1 base, with 15 bases remaining between them. Germline V gene sequence: CDR1 GTSNPN, CDR2 SVGIG (reference sequence). The chain's CDR3 is CAWSGVTPSYEQYF. CDR3 bases: TGTGCCTGGTCCGGGGTAACACCATCCTACGAGCAGTACTTC.

The CDR3 protein is CASSLQGTYYGYTF. The CDR3 DNA reads as TGTGCCAGCAGCTTACAGGGGACCTATTATGGCTACACCTTC. The chain uses TRBV7-2 and TRBJ1-2; tentatively, D is TRBD1 (6 bases). Deletions cut 2 bases from V and 5 bases from J, with 12 bases between. Germline values: CDR1 SGHTA, CDR2 FQGNSA. CDR3 size: 14 residues.

This clone was observed once. The chain carries TRBV5-1 and TRBJ2-3; perhaps TRBD2 as D (6 bases). There are 13 residues in the CDR3. V dropped 8 bases and J dropped 4 bases, with 14 bases sitting between them. In germline, CDR1 is SGHRS, CDR2 YFSETQ. The CDR3 here is CASQQRAADTQYF. Here the CDR3 DNA reads TGCGCCAGTCAACAGCGGGCTGCAGATACGCAGTATTTT.

This sequence joins TRBV5-1 and TRBJ1-4; D perhaps matches TRBD1 (5 bases). The CDR3 consists of 15 residues. Germline assignment: CDR1 SGHRS and CDR2 YFSETQ. V was pared by 0 bases and J by 2 bases, with 8 bases between. CDR3 residues: CASSLGQTTNEKLFF. The CDR3 DNA is TGCGCCAGCAGCTTGGGACAGACTACTAATGAAAAACTGTTTTTT.

J is TRBJ2-1 and V is TRBV27, with TRBD1 identical over 9 bases. V lost 5 bases, J lost 8 bases, and 7 bases stayed unmatched. Per germline, CDR1 MNHEY and CDR2 SMNVEV (reference sequence). The CDR3 sequence is 14 residues long. CDR3 sequence (DNA): TGTGCCAGCAGTGCCCGGGACAGGGACCATGAGCAGTTCTTC. It is translated as CASSARDRDHEQFF.

The chain is built from TRBV7-2 and TRBJ2-5, with 12 bases aligning to TRBD2. The CDR3 runs to 18 residues. V lost 2 bases and J lost 7; bases outside the gene matches: 14. CDR1 is SGHTA, CDR2 FQGNSA, per germline. CDR3 protein: CASSLNPSGRAGTGTQYF. In nucleotides, the CDR3 is TGTGCCAGCAGCTTAAATCCTAGCGGGAGGGCCGGGACTGGGACCCAGTACTTC.

The rearrangement joins TRBV6-1 to TRBJ2-1, with 9 nucleotides matching TRBD2. Looked up from germline, CDR1 is MNHNS and CDR2 is SASEGT. V lost 2 bases and J lost 4; bases outside the gene matches: 6. The CDR3 has 16 amino acids. CDR3 residues: CASSEPAGGLYNEQFF. As DNA, the CDR3 is TGTGCCAGCAGTGAACCGGCGGGAGGGCTTTACAATGAGCAGTTCTTC.

The chain uses TRBV15 and TRBJ1-2; perhaps TRBD1 as D (5 bases). The CDR3 has 12 amino acids. Germline V CDR1 and CDR2: LNHNV, YYDKDF (reference sequence). Trimming pared 1 base from V and 12 bases from J, leaving 12 bases between. The CDR3 DNA reads as TGTGCCACCAGCAGAGCGCAGGGAGGAGACACCTTC. Its protein is CATSRAQGGDTF.

This chain links TRBV11-3 with TRBJ2-7; the match to TRBD1 covers 9 bases. The CDR3 extends over 14 amino acids. The germline V gene has CDR1 SGHNT and CDR2 YENEEA. J was trimmed by 5 bases and V by 2 bases; bases with no gene match: 4. The CDR3 DNA reads TGTGCCAGCAGCTTAACCGGGACAGGGAACGAGCAGTACTTC. It translates to CASSLTGTGNEQYF.

This rearrangement joins TRBV4-3 to TRBJ1-2, with D perhaps TRBD1 (6 bases). V was pared by 1 base and J by 0 bases, with 15 bases between. The CDR3 covers 17 residues. The germline CDR1 and CDR2 sequences are LGHNA and YSLEER. The CDR3 DNA is TGCGCCAGCAGCCAAGCCTCCAGACAGGCGACTAACTATGGCTACACCTTC. This sequence encodes CASSQASRQATNYGYTF.

This rearrangement joins TRBV7-8 to TRBJ2-5, with 8 nucleotides matching TRBD2. Unmatched junction bases numbered 4, after V lost 2 bases and J lost 5 bases. Per germline, CDR1 SGHVS and CDR2 FQNEAQ. The CDR3 has 14 amino acids. CDR3 sequence: CASSLNSGEETQYF. The CDR3, as DNA: TGTGCCAGCAGCTTAAATAGCGGGGAGGAGACCCAGTACTTC.

The chain is built from TRBV6-1 and TRBJ1-4, with D hard to call. CDR1 and CDR2 from the germline V gene are MNHNS and SASEGT. The germline V and J ends were trimmed by 6 bases and 4 bases, with 15 bases remaining between them. This CDR3 contains 15 residues. CDR3 DNA: TGTGCCAGCAGCGGCAGACACCAGAATAATGAAAAACTGTTTTTT. Translating gives CASSGRHQNNEKLFF.

This chain connects TRBV6-1 to TRBJ2-7, with unresolved D. The CDR3 consists of 14 residues. Germline V lookup: CDR1 MNHNS, CDR2 SASEGT. With 6 bases removed from V and 2 bases from J, the gap between germline ends came to 14 bases. The CDR3 coding sequence is TGTGCCAGCAGCCAAGCCGGTTCCACCTACGAGCAGTACTTC. It encodes CASSQAGSTYEQYF.

This sequence joins TRBV9 and TRBJ2-3, with a possible D match to TRBD2 (6 bases). The CDR3 covers 16 residues. Trimming took off 4 bases at V and 0 bases at J, with 15 bases between the two ends. Per germline, CDR1 SGDLS and CDR2 YYNGEE. The CDR3 protein is CASSPEGGGSTDTQYF. The DNA for the CDR3 is TGTGCCAGCAGCCCAGAAGGCGGAGGGAGCACAGATACGCAGTATTTT.